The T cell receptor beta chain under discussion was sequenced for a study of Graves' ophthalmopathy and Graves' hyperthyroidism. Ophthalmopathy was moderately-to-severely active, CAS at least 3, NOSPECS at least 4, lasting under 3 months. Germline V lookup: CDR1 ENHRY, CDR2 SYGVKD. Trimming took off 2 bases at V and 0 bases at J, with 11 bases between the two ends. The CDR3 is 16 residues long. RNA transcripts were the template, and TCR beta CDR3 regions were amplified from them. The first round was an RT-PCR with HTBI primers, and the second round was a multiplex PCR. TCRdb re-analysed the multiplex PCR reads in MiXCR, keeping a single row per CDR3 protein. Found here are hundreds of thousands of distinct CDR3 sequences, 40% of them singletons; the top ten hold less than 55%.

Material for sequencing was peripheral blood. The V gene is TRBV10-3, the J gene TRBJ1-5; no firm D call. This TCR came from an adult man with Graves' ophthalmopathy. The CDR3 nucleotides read TGTGCCATCAGTGAGGGGAGGAGGAATAGCAATCAGCCCCAGCATTTT. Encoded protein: CAISEGRRNSNQPQHF.